The 14 T cell receptor beta chains in this list originate from one sample, sequenced in a study of T cells in Graves' hyperthyroidism and ophthalmopathy. The source material, RNA transcripts, was used to amplify TCR beta CDR3 regions. The TCR CDR3 first-round RT-PCR relied on the HTBI primer set. TCRdb re-analysed the multiplex PCR reads in MiXCR, keeping a single row per CDR3 protein. The data show under 450,000 distinct CDR3 sequences, 13% seen once. Sequenced: blood. These receptors were obtained from a man younger than 45 with Graves' hyperthyroidism that later progressed to Graves' ophthalmopathy.

The rearrangement links TRBV6-4 to TRBJ2-5, with TRBD2 matching 7 bases. Per germline, CDR1 MRHNA and CDR2 SNTAGT. The CDR3 is 16 residues long. The trim removed 2 bases at V and 1 base at J, leaving 7 bases unmatched. The CDR3 loop is CASSDRASGFQETQYF. The CDR3 bases are TGTGCCAGCAGTGACCGGGCTAGCGGATTCCAAGAGACCCAGTACTTC.

This clonotype was observed a handful of times. The V and J genes are TRBV20-1 and TRBJ2-5, with D maybe TRBD2 (7 bases). Germline lookup yields CDR1 DFQATT and CDR2 SNEGSKA (reference sequence). CDR3 length: 15 amino acids. Trimming removed 0 bases at V and 13 bases at J, with 24 bases between. DNA for the CDR3: TGCAGTGCTAGAGATCAGGGGACCGACCGGGGGGTCCCGTACTTC. This gives the protein CSARDQGTDRGVPYF.

There are many counts of this clonotype. This chain joins TRBV20-1 and TRBJ1-4; D may be TRBD1 (6 bases). The germline V gene encodes CDR1 DFQATT and CDR2 SNEGSKA (reference sequence). V was trimmed by 5 bases and J by 2 bases, leaving 15 bases between them. This CDR3 is 15 amino acids long. CDR3 DNA sequence: TGCAGTGCTCCCGGGGGGGGGGCGACTAATGAAAAACTGTTTTTT. This encodes CSAPGGGATNEKLFF.

This clonotype appeared a few times. This sequence joins TRBV5-1 and TRBJ2-5; 8 nucleotides line up with TRBD1. The germline V gene has CDR1 SGHRS and CDR2 YFSETQ. Unmatched junction bases numbered 8, after V lost 8 bases and J lost 5 bases. The CDR3 has 13 amino acids. As DNA, the CDR3 is TGCGCCAGTAAACAGGGGGAGCGGGAGACCCAGTACTTC. This encodes CASKQGERETQYF.

This clonotype was counted many times. The chain carries TRBV28 and TRBJ1-2; TRBD1 matches 8 bases. CDR3 size: 14 residues. In germline, CDR1 is MDHEN, CDR2 SYDVKM. V gave up 1 base and J gave up 4 bases; unmatched junction bases: 2. DNA of the CDR3: TGTGCCAGCAGTTTATCAGGGGGCGGCTATGGCTACACCTTC. This encodes CASSLSGGGYGYTF.

This clonotype was observed many times. The rearrangement uses TRBV20-1 and TRBJ2-7; TRBD1 matches at 7 bases. V shed 0 bases, J shed 6 bases, and the junction held 14 bases outside the gene matches. The length of the CDR3 is 16 residues. Per germline, CDR1 DFQATT and CDR2 SNEGSKA (reference sequence). As DNA, the CDR3 is TGCAGTGCTAGAGATGAGGAACAGGGGAGTCTTACCGAGCAGTACTTC. Translating it yields CSARDEEQGSLTEQYF.

There are many counts of this clonotype. This chain connects TRBV20-1 to TRBJ1-3; TRBD1 aligns across 8 bases. The CDR3 is made up of 19 amino acids. With 0 bases clipped from V and 3 bases from J, the junction kept 16 bases outside the gene matches. Germline V gene lookup returns CDR1 DFQATT and CDR2 SNEGSKA (reference sequence). In DNA form, the CDR3 reads TGCAGTGCTAGAGAATCAGGGGGCCTAAGGACGTTGGGTGGAAACACCATATATTTT. Protein product: CSARESGGLRTLGGNTIYF.

To note about this clonotype: An end of the junction does not agree with germline; a read error may underlie this. The chain links TRBV5-1 to TRBJ1-6, with TRBD1 matching over 9 bases. Looked up from germline, CDR1 is SGHRS and CDR2 is YFSETQ. The CDR3 contains 15 residues. The CDR3: CVSSFGTGTNSPLHF. In nucleotides, the CDR3 is TGCGTCAGCAGCTTCGGGACAGGGACAAATTCACCCCTCCACTTT. Drawing the rest from reference TRBV5-1 and TRBJ1-6, the complete variable domain is KAGVTQTPRYLIKTRGQQVTLSCSPISGHRSVSWYQQTPGQGLQFLFEYFSETQRNKGNFPGRFSGRQFSNSRSEMNVSTLELGDSALYLCVSSFGTGTNSPLHFGNGTRLTVT.

V usage is TRBV11-1 and J usage is TRBJ2-5, with D possibly called TRBD1 or TRBD2 (6 bases each). Between the trimmed V and J ends, which lost 3 bases and 0 bases, there was a span of 11 bases. This CDR3 contains 15 residues. Germline V lookup: CDR1 SGHAT, CDR2 FQDESV (reference sequence). The CDR3: CASSLSGADQETQYF. As DNA, the CDR3 is TGTGCCAGCAGCTTGTCGGGGGCGGACCAAGAGACCCAGTACTTC.

The chain joins TRBV5-1 to TRBJ1-3; D is perhaps TRBD1 (6 bases). The CDR3 covers 16 residues. V lost 0 bases, J lost 4 bases, and 14 bases lay in between. Germline assignment: CDR1 SGHRS and CDR2 YFSETQ. As DNA, the CDR3 is TGCGCCAGCAGCTTGGCGGGGGCCAAATTCGGAAACACCATATATTTT. Translating gives CASSLAGAKFGNTIYF.

This clonotype was recorded many times. The rearrangement links TRBV12-3 or TRBV12-4 to TRBJ2-7; 9 bases fit TRBD1. J lost 5 bases, V lost 6 bases, and 14 bases had no gene match. The CDR3 runs 16 residues. The CDR3 is CASSRDRVSLSHEQYF. The CDR3 DNA reads TGTGCCAGCAGCCGGGACAGGGTGTCCCTAAGCCACGAGCAGTACTTC.

This clonotype showed up many times. The J gene is TRBJ1-1, the V gene TRBV30; TRBD1 might be the D (5 bases). This CDR3 is 13 amino acids long. Per germline, CDR1 GTSNPN and CDR2 SVGIG (reference sequence). V was clipped by 2 bases and J by 0 bases, with 7 bases between them. CDR3: CAWSPGLNTEAFF. CDR3 DNA: TGTGCCTGGAGTCCAGGGCTGAACACTGAAGCTTTCTTT.

This clonotype was found many times. This chain uses TRBV12-3 or TRBV12-4 with TRBJ1-2, with D possibly matching TRBD1 (5 bases). Trimming took off 4 bases at V and 6 bases at J, with 12 bases between the two ends. This CDR3 comprises 13 residues. Written as DNA, the CDR3 is TGTGCCAGCAGTTCCGGGACTTTTAATGGCTACACCTTC. Its translation is CASSSGTFNGYTF.

To note about this clonotype: A much bigger clone sits one base away, suggesting this may be a read error. The chain is built from TRBV10-3 and TRBJ2-7; D is ambiguous. The CDR3 runs to 11 residues. Looked up from germline, CDR1 is ENHRY and CDR2 is SYGVKD. V was shortened by 3 bases and J by 6 bases, with 6 bases between the two germline ends. The CDR3 reads CAISDACEQYF. The CDR3 DNA reads as TGTGCCATCAGTGACGCCTGCGAGCAGTACTTC.